This T cell receptor (beta chain) was documented in a study of shared clonotypes between healthy human individuals. The CDR3 has 15 amino acids. V gave up 0 bases and J gave up 6 bases, with 15 bases separating them. CDR1 WSHSY and CDR2 SAAADI come from the germline V gene. The assay was immunoSEQ multiplex PCR, and TCRdb's table has in-frame clones only and misses some. This sample has fewer than 650,000 clones, with around 78% found just once. The sequence derives from a woman aged 35 to 49 in good health. Some clones in this sample may be carry-over from other donors' samples. This chain links TRBV10-2 with TRBJ2-7, with a weak D call TRBD1 (5 bases). Sequencing was performed on PBMCs. CDR3 loop: CASSESVSRASEQYF. Here the CDR3 DNA reads TGCGCCAGCAGTGAGTCAGTGAGCAGGGCCAGCGAGCAGTACTTC.